These 29 T cell receptor beta chains originate from one sample sequenced in a study of T cell responses to AZD1222 COVID-19 vaccine. Repertoires were generated with immunoSEQ multiplex PCR, while TCRdb's copy carries only in-frame clones and drops some. The sample contains approximately 110,000 clones, 88% of which appear only once. This sample comprised peripheral blood, obtained on day 0 of MenACWY control vaccination. Receptor source: an adult in good health.

V gene TRBV4-3 combines with J gene TRBJ1-3; D call uncertain. Germline CDR1 reads LGHNA; CDR2 reads YSLEER. Trimming took 2 bases from V and 4 from J, leaving 9 bases between them. The CDR3 is 14 amino acids. The CDR3 DNA follows: TGCGCCAGCAGCCAATTTGAGGGAGGAAACACCATATATTTT. The encoded protein is CASSQFEGGNTIYF.

The rearrangement links TRBV27 to TRBJ1-6, with a weak D call TRBD1 (6 bases). V lost 2 bases and J 3 bases, leaving 17 bases between the germline ends. CDR3 length: 18 residues. CDR1 is MNHEY, CDR2 SMNVEV, per germline (reference sequence). CDR3 nucleotide sequence: TGTGCCAGCAGTTTAGCCCCAGTCGGACAGTTCTATAATTCACCCCTCCACTTT. It specifies CASSLAPVGQFYNSPLHF.

The genes are TRBV7-8 and TRBJ2-1; TRBD1 matches at 10 bases. The V gene's germline CDR1 is SGHVS and CDR2 FQNEAQ. The CDR3 is made up of 16 amino acids. V trimming: 5 bases; J trimming: 2 bases; junction bases outside the gene matches: 6. This CDR3 is CASSPLGQGAYNEQFF. The CDR3 nucleotides read TGTGCCAGCAGCCCCCTCGGACAGGGGGCCTACAATGAGCAGTTCTTC.

This clone came up once. The chain joins TRBV5-6 to TRBJ1-6; possibly TRBD1 for D (5 bases). The CDR3 consists of 16 residues. Per germline, CDR1 SGHDT and CDR2 YYEEEE. The germline V and J ends were trimmed by 4 bases and 7 bases, with 18 bases remaining between them. CDR3 bases: TGTGCCAGCAGCCTCAACCCCCGCCAGGGAAATTCACCCCTCCACTTT. Translated, it gives CASSLNPRQGNSPLHF.

The V gene is TRBV28, the J gene TRBJ1-6; maybe TRBD1 (6 bases). CDR1 is MDHEN and CDR2 is SYDVKM in the germline V gene. The CDR3 runs to 12 residues. Trimming shortened V by 6 bases and J by 9 bases, and 9 bases separated the two germline ends. The CDR3: CASRQGSSPLHF. For the CDR3, the DNA is TGTGCCAGCAGACAGGGCAGTTCACCCCTCCACTTT.

V gene TRBV2 combines with J gene TRBJ2-1; possibly TRBD2 for D (5 bases). Trimming pared 4 bases from V and 0 bases from J, leaving 13 bases between. CDR3 size: 16 residues. Germline V gives CDR1 SNHLY, CDR2 FYNNEI. CDR3 loop: CASSGVEVSSYNEQFF. CDR3 bases: TGTGCCAGCAGTGGGGTGGAGGTGAGCTCCTACAATGAGCAGTTCTTC.

The CDR3 DNA sequence: TGTGCCAGCAGCCAAGATGTGACGGAACAAGAGACCCAGTACTTC. Translating gives CASSQDVTEQETQYF. V is TRBV4-2 and J is TRBJ2-5; D unresolved. Trimming stripped 0 bases from V and 2 bases from J, with 10 bases between. The CDR3 has 15 amino acids. CDR1 is LGHNA and CDR2 is YNFKEQ in the germline V gene.

This chain links TRBV5-6 with TRBJ2-1; possible D gene TRBD2, 6 bases. CDR3 length equals 15 residues. Trimming shortened V by 3 bases and J by 5 bases, and 15 bases separated the two germline ends. Germline V gene lookup returns CDR1 SGHDT and CDR2 YYEEEE. The CDR3 is CASSSLAEIDNEQFF. CDR3 nucleotide sequence: TGTGCCAGCAGCTCGTTAGCGGAGATTGACAATGAGCAGTTCTTC. Full variable domain (missing parts from reference TRBV5-6 and TRBJ2-1): DAGVTQSPTHLIKTRGQQVTLRCSPKSGHDTVSWYQQALGQGPQFIFQYYEEEERQRGNFPDRFSGHQFPNYSSELNVNALLLGDSALYLCASSSLAEIDNEQFFGPGTRLTVL.

This clone was counted only a few times. The chain links TRBV4-3 to TRBJ2-2, with TRBD1 identical over 7 bases. With V trimmed by 4 bases and J by 6 bases, 8 bases remained unmatched. The germline V gene has CDR1 LGHNA and CDR2 YSLEER. CDR3 length: 15 residues. The CDR3 is CASSLDPGTAGELFF. CDR3 DNA: TGCGCCAGCAGCCTCGACCCGGGGACAGCCGGGGAGCTGTTTTTT.

The V call is TRBV18, the J call TRBJ1-2; 8 nucleotides align to TRBD1. J was trimmed by 8 bases and V by 3 bases; bases with no gene match: 17. Germline loops: CDR1 KGHSH, CDR2 LQKENI. There are 17 residues in the CDR3. The chain's CDR3 is CASSPSGTGQMVEGYTF. The CDR3 bases are TGTGCCAGCTCACCCTCCGGGACAGGACAGATGGTGGAAGGCTACACCTTC.

The chain links TRBV5-8 to TRBJ1-4; 7 bases map to TRBD1. The length of the CDR3 is 15 residues. The trim removed 3 bases at V and 4 bases at J, leaving 6 bases unmatched. Germline CDR1 and CDR2: SGHTS and YDEGEE. CDR3 nucleotides: TGTGCCAGCAGCTATCGGACAGGAAGTAATGAAAAACTGTTTTTT. Protein: CASSYRTGSNEKLFF.

The genes are TRBV5-5 and TRBJ1-1, with TRBD1 as a possible D gene (5 bases). V was cut by 4 bases and J by 8 bases, with 12 bases left in between. Germline CDR1 and CDR2: SGHKS and YYEKEE (reference sequence). This CDR3 is 12 amino acids long. CDR3 in DNA: TGTGCCAGCAGCCTCGACCAGGGAGAAGCTTTCTTT. Amino acids: CASSLDQGEAFF.

V usage is TRBV18 and J usage is TRBJ2-1; D gene unclear. V was shortened by 2 bases and J by 8 bases, with 16 bases between the two germline ends. The germline V gene has CDR1 KGHSH and CDR2 LQKENI. This CDR3 region has 15 residues. CDR3 in amino acids: CASSPARQFNDEQFF. The CDR3 nucleotides read TGTGCCAGCTCACCAGCTCGCCAGTTCAACGATGAGCAGTTCTTC.

This chain links TRBV11-2 with TRBJ2-7, with TRBD1 identical over 9 bases. V lost 5 bases, J lost 2 bases, and 4 bases stayed unmatched. CDR1 and CDR2 (germline): SGHAT, FQNNGV. This CDR3 has 14 amino acids. The chain's CDR3 is CASSEDRGTYEQYF. The CDR3, as DNA: TGTGCCAGCAGCGAGGACAGGGGTACCTACGAGCAGTACTTC.

V is TRBV6-5 and J is TRBJ1-3; D uncertain. The CDR3 length is 13 residues. The V gene's germline CDR1 is MNHEY and CDR2 SVGAGI. Between the trimmed V and J ends, which lost 2 bases and 2 bases, there was a span of 4 bases. Here the CDR3 DNA reads TGTGCCAGCAGTTACAGGACTGGAAACACCATATATTTT. Translation: CASSYRTGNTIYF.

This chain links TRBV11-2 with TRBJ2-7, with TRBD2 identical over 11 bases. V lost 5 bases to trimming and J lost 0 bases; unmatched junction nucleotides: 6. Per germline, CDR1 SGHAT and CDR2 FQNNGV. The CDR3 runs to 16 residues. The CDR3 reads CASSPFLAGGSYEQYF. The CDR3 nucleotides read TGTGCCAGCAGCCCGTTCCTAGCGGGGGGCTCCTACGAGCAGTACTTC.

This sequence joins TRBV5-1 and TRBJ2-3, with D perhaps TRBD1 or TRBD2 (5 bases each). Trimming cost V 0 bases and J 4 bases, with 12 bases left between them. This CDR3 region has 15 residues. Germline values: CDR1 SGHRS, CDR2 YFSETQ. The CDR3 region is CASSLEGLGADTQYF. The CDR3 nucleotides read TGCGCCAGCAGCTTGGAGGGGCTGGGGGCAGATACGCAGTATTTT.

This clone has only a few counts. The chain uses TRBV30 and TRBJ1-6, with D tentatively TRBD1 (5 bases). V shed 5 bases and J shed 6 bases, with 11 bases lying between them. The germline V gene encodes CDR1 GTSNPN and CDR2 SVGIG (reference sequence). CDR3 length: 13 residues. In DNA form, the CDR3 reads TGTGCCTGGGAGGGGACGCGTAATTCACCCCTCCACTTT. Residues: CAWEGTRNSPLHF.

This chain connects TRBV29-1 to TRBJ1-1; 8 nucleotides line up with TRBD1. The CDR3 is made up of 13 amino acids. CDR1 is SQVTM and CDR2 is ANQGSEA in the germline V gene. The J segment lost 0 bases and the V segment lost 7 bases, leaving 4 bases of the junction unmatched. The CDR3 is CSGAGGLNTEAFF. The CDR3 DNA follows: TGCAGCGGGGCAGGGGGCCTGAACACTGAAGCTTTCTTT.

This rearrangement joins TRBV11-2 to TRBJ2-7; D perhaps matches TRBD2 (7 bases). Germline V CDR1 and CDR2: SGHAT, FQNNGV. This CDR3 contains 15 residues. V dropped 2 bases and J dropped 2 bases, with 13 bases sitting between them. The CDR3 coding sequence is TGTGCCAGCAGCTTAAGGGCGGGGGCGACCTACGAGCAGTACTTC. Its protein product is CASSLRAGATYEQYF.

This clone was observed a handful of times. In DNA form, the CDR3 reads TGTGCCAGCAGCGTAGCTGTAGAAGCTGAGCAGTTCTTC. This codes for CASSVAVEAEQFF. The rearrangement links TRBV9 to TRBJ2-1; D gene unclear. In germline, CDR1 is SGDLS, CDR2 YYNGEE. The germline V and J ends were trimmed by 0 bases and 9 bases, with 10 bases remaining between them. The CDR3 sequence is 13 residues long.

The chain carries TRBV12-3 or TRBV12-4 and TRBJ1-2, with unresolved D. The CDR3 is 13 residues long. The V and J ends lost 6 bases and 5 bases respectively, with 13 bases between them. CDR3 nucleotide sequence: TGTGCCAGCAGCCTCGGACTGGTGTATGGCTACACCTTC. It is translated as CASSLGLVYGYTF.

This chain links TRBV4-1 with TRBJ2-4; D not certain. With 1 base removed from V and 8 bases from J, the gap between germline ends came to 6 bases. Germline V lookup: CDR1 MGHRA, CDR2 YSYEKL. This CDR3 spans 12 amino acids. CDR3 in amino acids: CASSQVGYIQYF. The CDR3 DNA follows: TGCGCCAGCAGCCAAGTCGGTTACATTCAGTACTTC.

The genes are TRBV11-2 and TRBJ2-7, with TRBD1 identical over 7 bases. V lost 5 bases, J lost 13 bases, and 17 bases stayed unmatched. The V gene's germline CDR1 is SGHAT and CDR2 FQNNGV. The CDR3 spans 14 residues. The CDR3 DNA reads TGTGCCAGCAGCACCCCAGCCAGTACACAGGGGTTATACTTC. This gives the protein CASSTPASTQGLYF.

The chain recombines TRBV9 with TRBJ1-2; no definite D call. The CDR3 is 14 amino acids. The germline V gene encodes CDR1 SGDLS and CDR2 YYNGEE. V was shortened by 0 bases and J by 2 bases, with 8 bases between the two germline ends. The CDR3 DNA is TGTGCCAGCAGCGTAGTCACAGAGAACTATGGCTACACCTTC. It codes for CASSVVTENYGYTF. The full variable domain, completed using reference TRBV9 and TRBJ1-2, is DSGVTQTPKHLITATGQRVTLRCSPRSGDLSVYWYQQSLDQGLQFLIQYYNGEERAKGNILERFSAQQFPDLHSELNLSSLELGDSALYFCASSVVTENYGYTFGSGTRLTVV.

V and J are TRBV7-9 and TRBJ2-2; D not resolved. Germline V CDR1 and CDR2: SEHNR, FQNEAQ (reference sequence). V lost 11 bases to trimming and J lost 2 bases, with 12 bases between them. The CDR3 covers 13 residues. CDR3 in amino acids: CAVADLNTGELFF. Written as DNA, the CDR3 is TGTGCCGTTGCAGATCTTAACACCGGGGAGCTGTTTTTT. Full variable domain (rest looked up from reference TRBV7-9 and TRBJ2-2): DTGVSQNPRHKITKRGQNVTFRCDPISEHNRLYWYRQTLGQGPEFLTYFQNEAQLEKSRLLSDRFSAERPKGSFSTLEIQRTEQGDSAMYLCAVADLNTGELFFGEGSRLTVL.

The rearrangement joins TRBV4-1 to TRBJ1-1; maybe TRBD1 (6 bases). Germline V CDR1 and CDR2: MGHRA, YSYEKL. V lost 2 bases and J lost 5, with 12 bases in between. The CDR3 sequence is 14 residues long. The CDR3 reads CASSQTGKWTEAFF. The CDR3, as DNA: TGCGCCAGCAGCCAAACAGGGAAATGGACTGAAGCTTTCTTT.

V and J are TRBV28 and TRBJ2-6; TRBD2 might be the D (6 bases). V dropped 3 bases and J dropped 0 bases, with 12 bases sitting between them. This CDR3 is built from 17 residues. Per germline, CDR1 MDHEN and CDR2 SYDVKM. CDR3 sequence: CASSLGGLYSGANVLTF. The CDR3 DNA reads TGTGCCAGCAGTTTGGGGGGTCTGTACTCTGGGGCCAACGTCCTGACTTTC. The full variable domain, completed using reference TRBV28 and TRBJ2-6, is DVKVTQSSRYLVKRTGEKVFLECVQDMDHENMFWYRQDPGLGLRLIYFSYDVKMKEKGDIPEGYSVSREKKERFSLILESASTNQTSMYLCASSLGGLYSGANVLTFGAGSRLTVL.

By its share, this clone is medium-sized (0.01 to 0.1%). Here the CDR3 DNA reads TGTGCCAGTAGTATAGCCGCCGGGGAGGTGGACCCCAGTCCAAATTTTCAAGAGACCCAGTACTTC. Translating it yields CASSIAAGEVDPSPNFQETQYF. This chain uses TRBV19 with TRBJ2-5; weak D call: TRBD2 (6 bases). V was pared by 1 base and J by 2 bases, with 32 bases between. Germline CDR1 LNHDA, CDR2 SQIVND (reference sequence). This CDR3 region has 22 residues.